These 12 T cell receptor beta chains share one sample of origin, sequenced in a study of T cells in Graves' hyperthyroidism and ophthalmopathy (dated by TCRdb to between 2018 and 2021). Libraries were constructed by multiplex PCR. Sequencing was carried out with an Illumina HiSeq 2000. Amplification of TCR beta CDR3 regions was carried out from RNA transcripts. The TCR CDR3 was subjected to a first round of RT-PCR using the HTBI primer set and the Qiagen OneStep RT-PCR kit. The public reads were run again by TCRdb, first through fastp at Q25 and then through MiXCR, and only productive beta chains were kept. Records with the same CDR3 protein are collapsed into one entry carrying the most frequent genes and DNA. This sample gives 660,000 or so distinct CDR3 sequences in total; 45% of them show up just once. The ten largest account for more than 7% of the sample. The sequencing input was peripheral blood or thyroid tissue (not recorded which). Source of these receptors: an adult man with Graves' disease, either hyperthyroidism or ophthalmopathy (not recorded which).

This clonotype appeared a single time. Because the CDR3 is missing its conserved closing phenylalanine or tryptophan, this is likely a read error. The V call is TRBV7-2, the J call TRBJ1-1, with D tentatively TRBD1 (6 bases). Germline V gives CDR1 SGHTA, CDR2 FQGNSA. Trimming pared 8 bases from V and 4 bases from J, leaving 17 bases between. This CDR3 spans 14 amino acids. The chain's CDR3 is CASSLGGQLTEAFL. DNA for the CDR3: TGTGCCAGCTCCCTAGGGGGACAACTCACTGAAGCTTTCCTT.

This clonotype was seen a handful of times. The chain is built from TRBV12-3 or TRBV12-4 and TRBJ2-7, with D uncertain. The CDR3 contains 15 residues. V lost 7 bases to trimming and J lost 0 bases, with 16 bases between them. CDR3 in amino acids: CASIQAAESSYEQYF. The CDR3 nucleotides are TGTGCCAGCATTCAGGCTGCGGAAAGCTCCTACGAGCAGTACTTC.

As DNA, the CDR3 is TGTGCCAGCAGCCAAGAAAACAGCCACCAAGAGACCCAGTACTTC. Its protein is CASSQENSHQETQYF. This chain links TRBV4-2 with TRBJ2-5; D gene ambiguous. Germline CDR1 LGHNA, CDR2 YNFKEQ. V was trimmed by 0 bases and J by 0 bases, leaving 8 bases between them. The CDR3 runs to 15 residues.

The V and J genes are TRBV24-1 and TRBJ2-7; TRBD2 matches at 11 bases. This CDR3 has 15 residues. From germline, CDR1 is KGHDR and CDR2 SFDVKD. V shed 5 bases and J 3 bases; nucleotides not matched to a gene: 5. As DNA, the CDR3 is TGTGCCACCAGTGCCGGGACTAGCGGAGTCTACGAGCAGTACTTC. It yields the protein CATSAGTSGVYEQYF.

The V call is TRBV4-2, the J call TRBJ2-7, with TRBD2 matching 11 bases. This CDR3 region has 16 residues. CDR1 LGHNA and CDR2 YNFKEQ come from the germline V gene. The trim removed 2 bases at V and 2 bases at J, leaving 5 bases unmatched. The CDR3 DNA is TGTGCCAGCAGCCAAACTAGCGGGAGTGGTCCCTACGAGCAGTACTTC. Translating gives CASSQTSGSGPYEQYF.

The CDR3 reads CASSFEAGAQYF. Here the CDR3 DNA reads TGTGCCAGCAGCTTCGAAGCGGGGGCCCAGTACTTC. The chain is built from TRBV7-6 and TRBJ2-5, with 8 bases identical to TRBD2. This CDR3 region has 12 residues. Trimming took 3 bases from V and 9 from J; bases not matched to a gene: 3. CDR1 SGHVS and CDR2 FNYEAQ come from the germline V gene. Together with reference TRBV7-6 and TRBJ2-5, the CDR3 gives the full variable domain: GAGVSQSPRYKVTKRGQDVALRCDPISGHVSLYWYRQALGQGPEFLTYFNYEAQQDKSGLPNDRFSAERPEGSISTLTIQRTEQRDSAMYRCASSFEAGAQYFGPGTRLLVL.

The chain recombines TRBV6-1 with TRBJ2-7; tentative D call: TRBD1 (6 bases). Germline assignment: CDR1 MNHNS and CDR2 SASEGT. The ends were cut back, 5 bases at V and 5 bases at J, with 19 bases in the middle. This CDR3 has 15 amino acids. Here the CDR3 DNA reads TGTGCCAGCAGTATACCGGGACACGGTTTCGACGAGCAGTACTTC. It yields the protein CASSIPGHGFDEQYF.

This clonotype was seen ten or more times. V and J are TRBV20-1 and TRBJ2-7; D not resolved. The CDR3 is 11 amino acids. Trimming removed 7 bases at V and 0 bases at J, with 7 bases between. Per germline, CDR1 DFQATT and CDR2 SNEGSKA (reference sequence). The CDR3 region is CSVESSYEQYF. The CDR3 DNA reads TGCAGTGTTGAGAGCTCCTACGAGCAGTACTTC.

Written as DNA, the CDR3 is TGCAGTGCTACCGGGACAGGGGATTACTATGGCTACACCTTC. Protein: CSATGTGDYYGYTF. The chain links TRBV20-1 to TRBJ1-2, with 10 bases fitting TRBD1. The CDR3 is 14 amino acids. CDR1 and CDR2 from the germline V gene are DFQATT and SNEGSKA (reference sequence). J was trimmed by 3 bases and V by 4 bases; bases with no gene match: 5.

The rearrangement uses TRBV11-3 and TRBJ2-5; TRBD2 aligns across 7 bases. Per germline, CDR1 SGHNT and CDR2 YENEEA. This CDR3 is 16 amino acids long. V shed 2 bases, J shed 7 bases, and the junction held 13 bases outside the gene matches. CDR3 bases: TGTGCCAGCAGCTTAAGGCGGGAGCGGGCCTGGGGGACCCAGTACTTC. Translated: CASSLRRERAWGTQYF.

This clonotype was seen repeatedly, ten times or more. This sequence joins TRBV7-9 and TRBJ1-2; 7 bases are shared with TRBD1. The trim removed 6 bases at V and 4 bases at J, leaving 8 bases unmatched. The CDR3 sequence is 14 residues long. CDR1 and CDR2 (germline): SEHNR, FQNEAQ (reference sequence). The CDR3 sequence is CASSFPGQLYGYTF. The CDR3 coding sequence is TGTGCCAGCAGTTTCCCGGGACAGCTCTATGGCTACACCTTC. The whole variable domain, remainder taken from reference TRBV7-9 and TRBJ1-2, is DTGVSQNPRHKITKRGQNVTFRCDPISEHNRLYWYRQTLGQGPEFLTYFQNEAQLEKSRLLSDRFSAERPKGSFSTLEIQRTEQGDSAMYLCASSFPGQLYGYTFGSGTRLTVV.

This clonotype appeared a single time. The chain links TRBV9 to TRBJ1-6, with 12 nucleotides matching TRBD1. This CDR3 has 17 residues. After removal of 0 bases from V and 6 bases from J, the junction contained 4 bases not matched to a gene. Germline CDR1 SGDLS, CDR2 YYNGEE. CDR3 loop: CASSVAGQGARNSPLHF. CDR3 coding DNA: TGTGCCAGCAGCGTAGCGGGACAGGGGGCGCGTAATTCACCCCTCCACTTT.